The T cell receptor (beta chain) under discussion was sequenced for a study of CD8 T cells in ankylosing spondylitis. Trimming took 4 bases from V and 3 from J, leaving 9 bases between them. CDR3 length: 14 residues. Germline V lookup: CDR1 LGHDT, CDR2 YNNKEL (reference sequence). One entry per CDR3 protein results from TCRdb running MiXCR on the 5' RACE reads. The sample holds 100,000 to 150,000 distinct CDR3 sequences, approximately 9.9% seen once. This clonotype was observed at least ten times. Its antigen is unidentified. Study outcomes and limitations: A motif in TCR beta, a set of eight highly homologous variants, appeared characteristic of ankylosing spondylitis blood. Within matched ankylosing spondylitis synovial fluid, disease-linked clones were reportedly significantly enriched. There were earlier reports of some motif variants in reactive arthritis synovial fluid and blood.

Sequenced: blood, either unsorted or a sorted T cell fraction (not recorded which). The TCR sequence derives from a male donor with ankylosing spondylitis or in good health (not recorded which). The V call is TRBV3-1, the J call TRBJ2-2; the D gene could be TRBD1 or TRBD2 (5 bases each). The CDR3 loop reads CASSRGRDTGELFF. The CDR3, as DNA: TGTGCCAGCAGCCGGGGACGAGACACCGGGGAGCTGTTTTTT. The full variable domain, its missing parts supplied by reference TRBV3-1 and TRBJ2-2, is DTAVSQTPKYLVTQMGNDKSIKCEQNLGHDTMYWYKQDSKKFLKIMFSYNNKELIINETVPNRFSPKSPDKAHLNLHINSLELGDSAVYFCASSRGRDTGELFFGEGSRLTVL.